Sequencing of this TCR beta chain was carried out in a study of blood T cell repertoires in COVID-19. TCRdb's copy holds only in-frame clones and misses some; the assay was immunoSEQ multiplex PCR. Of about 76,000 clones listed, roughly 80% are singletons. CDR1 and CDR2 from the germline V gene are MNHEY and SVGAGI. The CDR3 runs to 15 residues. The V gene lost 0 bases and the J gene lost 10 bases, with 13 bases spanning the gap. Sample: peripheral blood. The gene calls are TRBV6-5 and TRBJ1-6; TRBD1 is a possible D gene (5 bases). This receptor was obtained from a woman aged 60-70 years with acute or convalescent COVID-19. The CDR3 reads CASSYSNQGGSPLHF. CDR3 DNA sequence: TGTGCCAGCAGTTACTCGAATCAGGGAGGGTCACCCCTCCACTTT.